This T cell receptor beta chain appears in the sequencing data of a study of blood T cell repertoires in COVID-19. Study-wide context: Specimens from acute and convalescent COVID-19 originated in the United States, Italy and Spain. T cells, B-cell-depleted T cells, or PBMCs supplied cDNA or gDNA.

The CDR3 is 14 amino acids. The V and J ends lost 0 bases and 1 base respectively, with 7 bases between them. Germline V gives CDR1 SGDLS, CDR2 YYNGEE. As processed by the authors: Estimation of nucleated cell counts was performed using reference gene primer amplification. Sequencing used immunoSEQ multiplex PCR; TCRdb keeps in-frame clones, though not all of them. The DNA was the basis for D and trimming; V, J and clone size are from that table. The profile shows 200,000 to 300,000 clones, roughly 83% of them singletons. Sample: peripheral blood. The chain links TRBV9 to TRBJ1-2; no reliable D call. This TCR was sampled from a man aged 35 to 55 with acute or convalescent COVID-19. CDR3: CASSVGRVNYGYTF. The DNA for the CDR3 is TGTGCCAGCAGCGTAGGGAGAGTTAACTATGGCTACACCTTC.